This record covers a single T cell receptor (beta chain). This sample is drawn from a study of blood T cell repertoires in COVID-19. Study-level background: Some COVID-19 samples were acute and others convalescent; all came from the United States, Italy and Spain.

Methods used by the authors: Amplifying reference gene primers gave estimates of nucleated cell counts. Data came from immunoSEQ multiplex PCR; TCRdb stores just in-frame clones and leaves some out. D and trimming were read from the DNA, whereas the V and J calls and clone size are those reported in that table. The sample shows about 330,000 clones, about 84% of them seen only once. The germline CDR1 and CDR2 sequences are SGHDT and YYEEEE. Trimming cost V 0 bases and J 0 bases, with 4 bases left between them. CDR3 length: 14 residues. The V call is TRBV5-6, the J call TRBJ2-4; D is ambiguous. Sample: peripheral blood. This clonotype was sampled from a woman aged 45-59 years with acute or convalescent COVID-19. The CDR3 sequence: CASSLGLAKNIQYF. CDR3 DNA sequence: TGTGCCAGCAGCTTGGGACTAGCCAAAAACATTCAGTACTTC.